The 20 T cell receptor beta chains below were found in one sample sequenced in a study of CD8 T cells in ankylosing spondylitis listed by TCRdb under 2017. Libraries were made using 5' RACE. Sequenced on an Illumina HiSeq 2500. The raw public data were reprocessed by TCRdb itself: fastp quality trimming at Q25, MiXCR clonotype calling, in-frame beta chains only. Each CDR3 protein gets just one entry, which takes the most common genes and DNA from the rows behind it. The sample records 250,000 to 300,000 distinct CDR3 sequences, 15% to 25% of which are singletons. Clones ranked in the top ten supply roughly 8.3% of the sample. Sequenced: blood, either unsorted or a sorted T cell fraction (not recorded which). The receptor source for this set is a male donor with ankylosing spondylitis or in good health (not recorded which).

V and J are TRBV3-1 and TRBJ2-5; D might be TRBD2 (5 bases). Trimming stripped 3 bases from V and 1 base from J, with 12 bases between. The CDR3 sequence is 15 residues long. Germline-derived CDR1 and CDR2 are LGHDT and YNNKEL (reference sequence). CDR3 bases: TGTGCCAGCAGCCATAGCGACCGGTCCCAAGAGACCCAGTACTTC. Its translation: CASSHSDRSQETQYF.

The gene calls are TRBV30 and TRBJ2-1, with no clear D. V lost 8 bases and J lost 9, with 14 bases in between. CDR1 and CDR2 from the germline V gene are GTSNPN and SVGIG (reference sequence). CDR3 length: 11 amino acids. The CDR3: CAGSDRPEQFF. The CDR3 nucleotides are TGTGCCGGCTCGGACCGCCCTGAGCAGTTCTTC.

This clonotype was found many times. This chain joins TRBV3-1 and TRBJ2-5; the D gene is possibly TRBD1 (7 bases). The V and J ends lost 5 bases and 4 bases respectively, with 11 bases between them. Germline-derived CDR1 and CDR2 are LGHDT and YNNKEL (reference sequence). The CDR3 covers 13 residues. The CDR3 DNA reads TGTGCCAGCAGCTTGCGGGACAGAGAGACCCAGTACTTC. Residues: CASSLRDRETQYF.

V and J are TRBV12-3 or TRBV12-4 and TRBJ2-3, with 10 bases identical to TRBD2. With 6 bases clipped from V and 5 bases from J, the junction kept 8 bases outside the gene matches. This CDR3 region has 15 residues. The CDR3 spells CASSPSGGSGDTQYF. CDR3 nucleotides: TGTGCCAGCAGCCCTAGCGGGGGTAGTGGAGATACGCAGTATTTT.

In DNA, the CDR3 is TGTGCCAGCAGCGTGGGGGTTATTGCGGAGACCCAGTACTTC. It translates to CASSVGVIAETQYF. The chain couples TRBV9 to TRBJ2-5, with D possibly being TRBD1 or TRBD2 (5 bases each). Trimming stripped 2 bases from V and 5 bases from J, with 13 bases between. The CDR3 has 14 amino acids. Per the germline V gene, CDR1 is SGDLS and CDR2 is YYNGEE.

The chain couples TRBV6-1 to TRBJ1-4; D not certain. The CDR3 contains 17 residues. Trimming stripped 2 bases from V and 2 bases from J, with 15 bases between. Germline V gene sequence: CDR1 MNHNS, CDR2 SASEGT. The CDR3 nucleotides are TGTGCCAGCAGTGAATACCTGGTATTAGGGACTAATGAAAAACTGTTTTTT. It specifies CASSEYLVLGTNEKLFF.

V gene TRBV6-1 combines with J gene TRBJ2-7, with D possibly called TRBD1 or TRBD2 (5 bases each). The CDR3 consists of 15 residues. Trimming left V 10 bases short and J 0 bases short, with 19 bases between. CDR1 and CDR2 from the germline V gene are MNHNS and SASEGT. CDR3 region: CATRPVAGSSYEQYV. The CDR3 bases are TGTGCCACCCGCCCTGTGGCAGGGAGCTCCTACGAGCAGTACGTC.

In this sample, this clonotype turned up a few times. The rearrangement uses TRBV12-3 or TRBV12-4 and TRBJ2-3; no clear D. This CDR3 comprises 12 residues. V lost 5 bases, J lost 8 bases, and 11 bases lay in between. The CDR3 coding sequence is TGTGCCAGCAGTCTCTCCCCCACTACGCAGTATTTT. Translation: CASSLSPTTQYF.

This clonotype has a handful of counts. V gene TRBV10-3 combines with J gene TRBJ1-4; D remains ambiguous. The CDR3 has 15 amino acids. Deletions cut 1 base from V and 8 bases from J, with 14 bases between. Germline V CDR1 and CDR2: ENHRY, SYGVKD. CDR3 residues: CAISELRGTEEKLFF. CDR3 DNA: TGTGCCATCAGTGAGTTGAGAGGCACTGAAGAAAAACTGTTTTTT.

This clonotype appeared many times. This chain uses TRBV5-1 with TRBJ2-3; D perhaps matches TRBD1 (5 bases). Germline CDR1 reads SGHRS; CDR2 reads YFSETQ. V was pared by 8 bases and J by 2 bases, with 21 bases between. This CDR3 spans 16 amino acids. The CDR3 DNA sequence: TGCGCCAGTACTAAAGGGGCATCCCTTCTCACAGATACGCAGTATTTT. This gives the protein CASTKGASLLTDTQYF.

This rearrangement joins TRBV28 to TRBJ1-2; D not resolved. V gave up 2 bases and J gave up 0 bases, with 4 bases separating them. The CDR3 is made up of 13 amino acids. CDR1 and CDR2 (germline): MDHEN, SYDVKM. The CDR3 region is CASSLQPNYGYTF. DNA of the CDR3: TGTGCCAGCAGTTTACAGCCTAACTATGGCTACACCTTC.

Concerning this clonotype itself: A read error may account for a junction end that differs from germline. V gene TRBV7-8 combines with J gene TRBJ1-1; D is undetermined. This CDR3 region has 15 residues. CDR1 and CDR2 from the germline V gene are SGHVS and FQNEAQ. CDR3 nucleotide sequence: TGTGTCAGCAGCTCCTCAACCGGTCGCAACACTGAAGCTTTCTTT. This encodes CVSSSSTGRNTEAFF.

This sequence joins TRBV20-1 and TRBJ2-1, with TRBD2 matching over 11 bases. The CDR3 has 14 residues. V shed 2 bases, J shed 7 bases, and the junction held 4 bases outside the gene matches. From germline, CDR1 is DFQATT and CDR2 SNEGSKA (reference sequence). The CDR3 here is CSARRLAGGNEQFF. In nucleotides, the CDR3 is TGCAGTGCTAGACGGCTAGCGGGGGGTAATGAGCAGTTCTTC.

V is TRBV2 and J is TRBJ2-4; D possibly matches TRBD1 or TRBD2 (5 bases each). CDR1 and CDR2 from the germline V gene are SNHLY and FYNNEI. The CDR3 covers 15 residues. Trimming took 8 bases from V and 8 from J, leaving 22 bases between them. This chain's CDR3 is CASVFRLGPRDIQYF. CDR3 nucleotides: TGTGCCAGCGTTTTTAGATTGGGACCGCGGGACATTCAGTACTTC.

The chain has TRBV27 and TRBJ2-3, with D uncertain. Trimming cost V 7 bases and J 1 base, with 9 bases left between them. Germline V CDR1 and CDR2: MNHEY, SMNVEV (reference sequence). The CDR3 is made up of 13 amino acids. CDR3 nucleotide sequence: TGTGCCAGCAAACGTACGGGCACAGATACGCAGTATTTT. This sequence encodes CASKRTGTDTQYF.

The V and J genes are TRBV29-1 and TRBJ2-1, with 10 bases aligning to TRBD2. The CDR3 has 15 residues. The germline V gene has CDR1 SQVTM and CDR2 ANQGSEA. J lost 0 bases, V lost 3 bases, and 2 bases had no gene match. The CDR3 protein is CSVDASGSSYNEQFF. Here the CDR3 DNA reads TGCAGCGTTGATGCTAGCGGGAGCTCCTACAATGAGCAGTTCTTC.

The chain is built from TRBV24-1 and TRBJ2-5; no clear D. CDR3 length: 16 residues. With 3 bases removed from V and 3 bases from J, the gap between germline ends came to 16 bases. The V gene's germline CDR1 is KGHDR and CDR2 SFDVKD. The CDR3, as DNA: TGTGCCACCAGTGATGGCGTGACAATTGGGGAAGAGACCCAGTACTTC. Its translation: CATSDGVTIGEETQYF.

V usage is TRBV10-3 and J usage is TRBJ2-1; D unclear. V was clipped by 4 bases and J by 7 bases, with 11 bases between them. Per the germline V gene, CDR1 is ENHRY and CDR2 is SYGVKD. This CDR3 has 13 residues. CDR3 in amino acids: CAISGPSLNEQFF. The CDR3 region has the DNA TGTGCCATCAGTGGTCCGTCTCTTAATGAGCAGTTCTTC.

This clonotype was found many times. The chain is built from TRBV20-1 and TRBJ1-2; D may be TRBD1 (5 bases). This CDR3 has 17 amino acids. Germline V gene sequence: CDR1 DFQATT, CDR2 SNEGSKA (reference sequence). The germline V and J ends were trimmed by 6 bases and 0 bases, with 23 bases remaining between them. The CDR3 loop reads CSAPNPRGAKANYGYTF. The CDR3 DNA is TGCAGTGCCCCGAATCCGCGGGGCGCGAAGGCTAACTATGGCTACACCTTC.

The chain has TRBV12-3 or TRBV12-4 and TRBJ1-2, with D hard to call. There are 12 residues in the CDR3. The V end was cut by 6 bases, the J end by 2 bases, with 7 bases between. CDR3: CASRVGNYGYTF. Here the CDR3 DNA reads TGTGCCAGCAGGGTCGGCAACTATGGCTACACCTTC.